This section outlines one T cell receptor (beta chain) sequence together with its context. Its matching antigen is unknown. The entry originates in a study of cytomegalovirus exposure and HLA in healthy donors. Study-wide findings and caveats: The TCR clusters that emerged in the first cohort tended, a later analysis found, to co-occur in the 120 or so validation repertoires. Cytomegalovirus-associated status was assigned to some 180 TCR beta chains. Rarity characterized most TCR sequences, yet some public TCRs appeared in many donors.

The CDR3 covers 15 residues. The V gene end was trimmed by 4 bases and the J gene end by 2 bases; junction bases not matched to a gene: 6. Looked up from germline, CDR1 is SGHAT and CDR2 is FQDESV (reference sequence). Generated by immunoSEQ multiplex PCR, the TCRdb table keeps only in-frame clones and is missing some. The sample yields 98,000 or so clones, 90% to 96% seen once. A roughly 120-subject validation cohort, separate from the approximately 670-subject first cohort, supplied the donors. Sequences were obtained from PBMCs. This clonotype originated in a woman aged 18-29 years in good health and CMV-seronegative. J is TRBJ1-1 and V is TRBV11-1, with 8 bases fitting TRBD1. The CDR3 DNA sequence: TGTGCCAGCAGCTCGCGGGACAGGCAAAACACTGAAGCTTTCTTT. Encoded protein: CASSSRDRQNTEAFF.